This is a list of T cell receptor beta chains from one sample in a study of beta chain features in type 1 diabetes. Using immunoSEQ multiplex PCR, the repertoire was profiled, and TCRdb retains in-frame clones only, with some absent. The data hold fewer than 200,000 clones, with more than 10% observed a single time. Specimen: central memory CD4+ T cells from blood. Every receptor here comes from a woman under 30 in good health. Both conserved end residues are part of each CDR3. Fields, in order: clone size, V gene, J gene, D gene, CDR3 DNA, CDR3 protein. The D gene is left open where the match is weak. Not every row has a clone size; where given, it reads once, few, many or a size class.

many,TRBV7-9,TRBJ2-4,NA,TGTGCCAGCAGCCTCAGGGGAGAGAACATTCAGTACTTC,CASSLRGENIQYF
few,TRBV4-2,TRBJ2-5,TRBD2,TGTGCCAGCAGCCAAGAACCACTACTAGGGACTACTAAACAAGAGACCCAGTACTTC,CASSQEPLLGTTKQETQYF
NA,TRBV7-9,TRBJ1-5,TRBD1,TGTGCCAGCAGCCCTCAGGGGGATCAGCCCCAGCATTTT,CASSPQGDQPQHF
NA,TRBV30,TRBJ1-5,TRBD1,TGTGCCTGGAGTACTCTGACAGGGCTCGTTAATCAGCCCCAGCATTTT,CAWSTLTGLVNQPQHF
few,TRBV6-1,TRBJ2-7,TRBD2,TGTGCCAGCAGCCGGGGACTAGCGGTTTACGAGCAGTACTTC,CASSRGLAVYEQYF
NA,TRBV19,TRBJ2-5,NA,TGTGCCAGTAGTATGCCAGGGGCCGAGACCCAGTACTTC,CASSMPGAETQYF
NA,TRBV25-1,TRBJ1-2,NA,TGTGCCAGCAGTGACCGGGGGGCCGGCTACACCTTC,CASSDRGAGYTF
NA,TRBV7-9,TRBJ1-1,NA,TGTGCCAGCACTCTTCAGTCGAACACTGAAGCTTTCTTT,CASTLQSNTEAFF
NA,TRBV18,TRBJ1-5,TRBD1,TGTGCCAGCTCACCGACAGGGGAACAGCCCCAGCATTTT,CASSPTGEQPQHF
few,TRBV10-3,TRBJ1-1,TRBD1,TGTGCCATCAGGAAGGGACAGAAGAACACTGAAGCTTTCTTT,CAIRKGQKNTEAFF
NA,TRBV29-1,TRBJ2-3,TRBD2,TGCAGCGTCCCTCCTCTAGCGGGAGGGACAGATACGCAGTATTTT,CSVPPLAGGTDTQYF
NA,TRBV28,TRBJ1-2,NA,TGTGCCAGCAGTTCCGGCGGGTCCGCTAACTATGGCTACACCTTC,CASSSGGSANYGYTF
NA,TRBV6-6,TRBJ2-1,TRBD2,TGTGCCAGCAGTTACTATCTAGCGGGAGTCTACAATGAGCAGTTCTTC,CASSYYLAGVYNEQFF
NA,TRBV6-1,TRBJ1-2,NA,TGTGCCAGCAGTCTCGCGGGGTATGGCTACACCTTC,CASSLAGYGYTF
NA,TRBV7-9,TRBJ2-5,TRBD2,TGTGCCAGCAGCGCGGGACTAGCAGGGGCGGAGACCCAGTACTTC,CASSAGLAGAETQYF
NA,TRBV14,TRBJ2-6,TRBD2,TGTGCCAGCAGCATCCTTCTTGGGACTAGCGGGTTGGGAGGCTCTGGGGCCAACGTCCTGACTTTC,CASSILLGTSGLGGSGANVLTF
NA,TRBV5-6,TRBJ2-1,TRBD2,TGTGCCAGCAGCTTGGCGTCTAGCGGTCAACTCTCGACCTACAATGAGCAGTTCTTC,CASSLASSGQLSTYNEQFF
few,TRBV28,TRBJ2-2,TRBD2,TGTGCCACCTTAGCGGGACTGAACACCGGGGAGCTGTTTTTT,CATLAGLNTGELFF
NA,TRBV4-2,TRBJ2-1,NA,TGTGCCAGCAGCCCCCCCTTCCGCTATGGCAATGAGCAGTTCTTC,CASSPPFRYGNEQFF
NA,TRBV30,TRBJ1-5,TRBD1,TGTGCCTGGAGTGTACAGGGGGGGCCTGGTCAGCCCCAGCATTTT,CAWSVQGGPGQPQHF
few,TRBV30,TRBJ1-3,NA,TGTGCCTGGAGTTCCGGTACTGGAAACACCATATATTTT,CAWSSGTGNTIYF
few,TRBV7-2,TRBJ2-2,NA,TGTGCCAGCAGCTCCAAAAGACTAGTCCCCGGGGAGCTGTTTTTT,CASSSKRLVPGELFF
few,TRBV11-2,TRBJ2-3,NA,TGTGCCAGCAGCCCCGGGTCAAGGGGTACGCAGTATTTT,CASSPGSRGTQYF
NA,TRBV9,TRBJ2-5,TRBD1,TGTGCCAGCAGCGTAGAGGGACAGGGTTTGACCCAGTACTTC,CASSVEGQGLTQYF
NA,TRBV2,TRBJ2-7,TRBD2,TGTGCCAGCAGAGACCCTAGCGGGAGACACGAGCAGTACTTC,CASRDPSGRHEQYF
NA,TRBV7-2,TRBJ1-2,NA,TGTGCCAGCAGCTTAGCCGCAGGGGATGGCTACACCTTC,CASSLAAGDGYTF
few,TRBV5-6,TRBJ2-5,NA,TGTGCCAGCAGCTTTTTCGGGTCAGGGGTACAAGAGACCCAGTACTTC,CASSFFGSGVQETQYF
few,TRBV28,TRBJ1-5,NA,TGTGCCAGCAGTTTAAACGACAGGAATAGCAATCAGCCCCAGCATTTT,CASSLNDRNSNQPQHF
few,TRBV6-5,TRBJ2-3,TRBD2,TGTGCCAGCAGTTACCACCGCGGGAGAGTGGCGCAGTATTTT,CASSYHRGRVAQYF
few,TRBV4-1,TRBJ2-7,TRBD2,TGCGCCAGCTCCCAGACTAGCACCCCCAACGAGCAGTACTTC,CASSQTSTPNEQYF
few,TRBV7-2,TRBJ2-1,TRBD2,TGTGCCAGCAGCCGCCTAGCGGGAGGACTCAATGAGCAGTTCTTC,CASSRLAGGLNEQFF
few,TRBV5-1,TRBJ2-1,TRBD1,TGCGCCAGCAGCTCAGGACAGGGGGCGAGGGAGCAGTTCTTC,CASSSGQGAREQFF
few,TRBV5-5,TRBJ1-2,NA,TGTGCCAGCAGCTTGCCAGGGGCCAATGGCTACACCTTC,CASSLPGANGYTF
NA,TRBV18,TRBJ2-7,TRBD2,TGTGCCAGCTCACCTCGGGGGGTAAGCTCCTACGAGCAGTACTTC,CASSPRGVSSYEQYF
NA,TRBV6-6,TRBJ2-2,TRBD2,TGTGCCAGCCGATTCCTAGCGGGAGCGACCACCGGGGAGCTGTTTTTT,CASRFLAGATTGELFF
NA,TRBV7-2,TRBJ2-7,TRBD2,TGTGCCAGCAGCCCAGGGACTAGCGTCGAGCAGTACTTC,CASSPGTSVEQYF
few,TRBV29-1,TRBJ2-7,TRBD1,TGCAGCGTTCTAATCCGGGACAGCCCCTACGAGCAGTACTTC,CSVLIRDSPYEQYF
NA,TRBV6-1,TRBJ2-5,TRBD2,TGTGCCAGCAGTGAATTGTTAGCGGGAGAGGTGGAGACCCAGTACTTC,CASSELLAGEVETQYF
NA,TRBV28,TRBJ2-7,TRBD1,TGTGCCAGCAGTTCCGCGGGACAGGTAGCCCACGAGCAGTACTTC,CASSSAGQVAHEQYF
NA,TRBV7-8,TRBJ2-1,NA,TGTGCCAGCAGCTTAGTATGGGGAAGGGGCTCCTACAATGAGCAGTTCTTC,CASSLVWGRGSYNEQFF
NA,TRBV4-2,TRBJ2-3,TRBD2,TGTGCCAGCAGCCAAGAATGGGGAAGCGGGGGCACAGATACGCAGTATTTT,CASSQEWGSGGTDTQYF
few,TRBV15,TRBJ2-4,NA,TGTGCCACCTACCCCGGGAGAAACGCGGAGGGCAAAAACATTCAGTACTTC,CATYPGRNAEGKNIQYF
NA,TRBV29-1,TRBJ1-2,NA,TGCAGCGTTGAACTGGGCGGGTCCAACTATGGCTACACCTTC,CSVELGGSNYGYTF
NA,TRBV7-3,TRBJ1-1,NA,TGTGCCAGCAGCTCCGACGGGGGGCGCCGGGCTTTCTTT,CASSSDGGRRAFF